Shown below are 14 T cell receptor beta chains from a single sample sequenced in a study of breast tumors, draining lymph nodes, adjacent tissues. Samples came from axillary lymph nodes draining the breast cancer. TCRdb re-called the multiplex PCR reads with MiXCR, one entry per CDR3 protein. The repertoire holds 160,000 or so distinct CDR3 sequences, with roughly 35% as singletons. The specimen sequenced was axillary lymph node tissue. These receptors came from a female donor with breast cancer. Some clones in this sample may be carry-over from other donors' samples.

The gene calls are TRBV18 and TRBJ2-6, with 12 bases fitting TRBD1. CDR3 length: 18 residues. V dropped 5 bases and J dropped 2; count of bases not matched to a gene: 7. From germline, CDR1 is KGHSH and CDR2 LQKENI. CDR3 sequence: CASSSSGTGGPGANVLTF. The CDR3 DNA reads as TGTGCCAGCTCATCATCCGGGACAGGGGGCCCTGGGGCCAACGTCCTGACTTTC. Combining the CDR3 with reference TRBV18 and TRBJ2-6 gives the whole variable domain NAGVMQNPRHLVRRRGQEARLRCSPMKGHSHVYWYRQLPEEGLKFMVYLQKENIIDESGMPKERFSAEFPKEGPSILRIQQVVRGDSAAYFCASSSSGTGGPGANVLTFGAGSRLTVL.

This clonotype was seen ten or more times. The gene calls are TRBV19 and TRBJ2-1; TRBD2 matches at 11 bases. Trimming took 5 bases from V and 4 from J; bases not matched to a gene: 4. There are 15 residues in the CDR3. Germline lookup yields CDR1 LNHDA and CDR2 SQIVND (reference sequence). The CDR3 region is CASSATSGDYNEQFF. The CDR3 nucleotides read TGTGCCAGTAGTGCGACTAGCGGGGATTACAATGAGCAGTTCTTC.

The rearrangement joins TRBV12-3 or TRBV12-4 to TRBJ2-2, with unresolved D. V was shortened by 1 base and J by 9 bases, with 6 bases between the two germline ends. The CDR3 length is 12 residues. The CDR3 DNA reads as TGTGCCAGCAGTTTAGGCGTCAGGGAGCTGTTTTTT. Protein sequence: CASSLGVRELFF.

This clonotype was recorded many times. The chain recombines TRBV29-1 with TRBJ1-2; D is possibly TRBD1 (6 bases). CDR3 length: 15 residues. Trimming stripped 7 bases from V and 3 bases from J, with 21 bases between. The germline V gene encodes CDR1 SQVTM and CDR2 ANQGSEA. CDR3 protein: CSDEGRAGAHYGYTF. The CDR3 DNA sequence: TGCAGCGACGAAGGGCGGGCAGGGGCCCACTATGGCTACACCTTC.

V and J are TRBV9 and TRBJ1-3, with a possible D match to TRBD1 (6 bases). This CDR3 is 15 amino acids long. V dropped 5 bases and J dropped 1 base, with 13 bases sitting between them. CDR1 is SGDLS and CDR2 is YYNGEE in the germline V gene. CDR3 nucleotide sequence: TGTGCCAGCAGTAGCGGGGGGGCTTCTGGAAACACCATATATTTT. Encoded protein: CASSSGGASGNTIYF.

This clonotype was counted only a few times. The rearrangement uses TRBV7-2 and TRBJ1-1; perhaps TRBD1 as D (6 bases). Germline loops: CDR1 SGHTA, CDR2 FQGNSA. CDR3 size: 13 residues. V lost 3 bases to trimming and J lost 5 bases, with 10 bases between them. This CDR3 is CASSLGARTEAFF. The DNA for the CDR3 is TGTGCCAGCAGCTTGGGGGCGAGGACTGAAGCTTTCTTT.

This clonotype was picked up many times. The gene calls are TRBV7-9 and TRBJ2-1; 9 bases fit TRBD1. The ends lost 5 bases at V and 7 bases at J; junction bases unmatched: 12. Germline V gene data show CDR1 as SEHNR and CDR2 as FQNEAQ (reference sequence). The CDR3 extends over 16 amino acids. The CDR3 protein is CASSPPTGGNWNEQFF. The CDR3 DNA follows: TGTGCCAGCAGCCCACCAACAGGGGGCAATTGGAATGAGCAGTTCTTC. The complete variable domain, with remaining parts taken from reference TRBV7-9 and TRBJ2-1, reads DTGVSQNPRHKITKRGQNVTFRCDPISEHNRLYWYRQTLGQGPEFLTYFQNEAQLEKSRLLSDRFSAERPKGSFSTLEIQRTEQGDSAMYLCASSPPTGGNWNEQFFGPGTRLTVL.

This clonotype was recorded at least ten times. Here the CDR3 reads CATSAPDGTRAEAFF. Written as DNA, the CDR3 is TGTGCCACCAGCGCCCCGGACGGGACTAGGGCTGAAGCTTTCTTT. V gene TRBV15 combines with J gene TRBJ1-1; tentative D call: TRBD1 (5 bases). CDR1 and CDR2 from the germline V gene are LNHNV and YYDKDF (reference sequence). The length of the CDR3 is 15 residues. Trimming removed 5 bases from V and 6 bases from J, with 19 bases in between.

V gene TRBV28 combines with J gene TRBJ2-7; perhaps TRBD1 as D (6 bases). Germline loops: CDR1 MDHEN, CDR2 SYDVKM. This CDR3 has 17 residues. V dropped 3 bases and J dropped 5 bases, with 23 bases sitting between them. DNA for the CDR3: TGTGCCAGCAGTTTTTTTAGCCTGCACAGGGAGATTGACGAGCAGTACTTC. Amino acid sequence: CASSFFSLHREIDEQYF. Full variable domain (outside the CDR3, taken from reference TRBV28 and TRBJ2-7): DVKVTQSSRYLVKRTGEKVFLECVQDMDHENMFWYRQDPGLGLRLIYFSYDVKMKEKGDIPEGYSVSREKKERFSLILESASTNQTSMYLCASSFFSLHREIDEQYFGPGTRLTVT.

This clonotype was seen at least ten times. The V call is TRBV7-6, the J call TRBJ2-7, with D possibly TRBD1 on 5 matching bases. The CDR3 is 14 residues long. V lost 1 base to trimming and J lost 2 bases, with 9 bases between them. Germline CDR1 reads SGHVS; CDR2 reads FNYEAQ. The CDR3 DNA follows: TGTGCCAGCAGCTTAGTACAGGAAACCTACGAGCAGTACTTC. Residues: CASSLVQETYEQYF.

This clonotype was recorded many times. The V call is TRBV4-3, the J call TRBJ2-7, with D hard to call. The V end was cut by 4 bases, the J end by 1 base, with 8 bases between. CDR3 length: 13 amino acids. From germline, CDR1 is LGHNA and CDR2 YSLEER. This CDR3 is CASSPGISYEQYF. CDR3 DNA sequence: TGCGCCAGCAGCCCAGGAATATCCTACGAGCAGTACTTC.

The chain has TRBV2 and TRBJ2-3, with 8 bases lining up with TRBD2. This CDR3 spans 13 amino acids. CDR1 and CDR2 (germline): SNHLY, FYNNEI. V trimming: 6 bases; J trimming: 1 base; junction bases outside the gene matches: 0. The CDR3 here is CASRTSGTDTQYF. Here the CDR3 DNA reads TGTGCCAGCAGGACTAGCGGCACAGATACGCAGTATTTT.

The chain is built from TRBV2 and TRBJ1-3, with D unclear. The CDR3 loop spans 14 amino acids. Trimming shortened V by 5 bases and J by 5 bases, and 13 bases separated the two germline ends. Germline CDR1 and CDR2: SNHLY and FYNNEI. The CDR3 DNA follows: TGTGCCAGCAGTAATCGGCTGTCGAGAAACACCATATATTTT. Translation: CASSNRLSRNTIYF. Looking up the rest from reference TRBV2 and TRBJ1-3 gives the full variable domain: EPEVTQTPSHQVTQMGQEVILRCVPISNHLYFYWYRQILGQKVEFLVSFYNNEISEKSEIFDDQFSVERPDGSNFTLKIRSTKLEDSAMYFCASSNRLSRNTIYFGEGSWLTVV.

The rearrangement joins TRBV2 to TRBJ2-7, with 8 bases fitting TRBD2. V shed 6 bases and J 3 bases; nucleotides not matched to a gene: 7. Looked up from germline, CDR1 is SNHLY and CDR2 is FYNNEI. The CDR3 runs to 14 residues. Here the CDR3 DNA reads TGTGCCAGCAGGGACACTAGCGGCGACTACGAGCAGTACTTC. It yields the protein CASRDTSGDYEQYF.